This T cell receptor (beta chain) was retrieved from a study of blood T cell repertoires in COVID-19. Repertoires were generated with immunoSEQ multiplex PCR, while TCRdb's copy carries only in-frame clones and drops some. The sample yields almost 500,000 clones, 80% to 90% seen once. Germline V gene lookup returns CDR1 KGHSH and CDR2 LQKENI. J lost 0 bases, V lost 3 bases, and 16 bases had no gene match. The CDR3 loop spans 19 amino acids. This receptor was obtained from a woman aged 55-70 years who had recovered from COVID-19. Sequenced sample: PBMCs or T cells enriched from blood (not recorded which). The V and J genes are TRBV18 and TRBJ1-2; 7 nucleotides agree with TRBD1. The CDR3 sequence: CASSPTSATGLASNYGYTF. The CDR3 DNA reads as TGTGCCAGCTCACCGACCTCGGCGACAGGGTTGGCCTCTAACTATGGCTACACCTTC.